Each of the 27 T cell receptor beta chains below was sequenced from the same sample in a study of T-cell reconstitution after alpha-beta-depleted transplantation in children. TCRbeta library construction was performed incorporating unique molecular identifiers. TCRdb recomputed calls from the PCR reads with MiXCR, one row per CDR3 protein. This table has about 220,000 distinct CDR3 sequences, around a sixth appearing once. Specimen: PBMCs, mostly from graft donor cells, collected 360 days after TCRalphabeta/CD19-depleted stem cell transplant. The receptors here all came from a male patient between 2 and 15 years old who had a stem cell transplant for acute lymphoblastic leukemia, so the T cells may come from the graft donor.

V gene TRBV10-3 combines with J gene TRBJ2-5; 10 nucleotides match TRBD1. The CDR3 spans 15 residues. Germline V gives CDR1 ENHRY, CDR2 SYGVKD. Trimming at V came to 3 bases and at J to 5 bases, leaving 6 bases not matched to a gene. The chain's CDR3 is CAISERQGAGETQYF. The CDR3 DNA reads TGTGCCATCAGTGAACGACAGGGGGCCGGGGAGACCCAGTACTTC.

In this sample, this clonotype turned up a few times. CDR3 nucleotides: TGTGCCAGTAGTCCTACCGGGACCGCCTTCTCTGGGGCCAACGTCCTGACTTTC. Amino acid sequence: CASSPTGTAFSGANVLTF. This chain uses TRBV19 with TRBJ2-6; D may correspond to TRBD1 or TRBD2 (5 bases each). V lost 5 bases, J lost 0 bases, and 17 bases lay in between. Germline CDR1 and CDR2: LNHDA and SQIVND (reference sequence). The CDR3 is 18 amino acids.

This sequence joins TRBV20-1 and TRBJ1-2; perhaps TRBD1 as D (5 bases). CDR3 length: 12 residues. Germline CDR1 and CDR2: DFQATT and SNEGSKA (reference sequence). V lost 3 bases to trimming and J lost 0 bases, with 5 bases between them. CDR3 protein: CSARDTNYGYTF. The CDR3 nucleotides are TGCAGTGCTAGGGACACTAACTATGGCTACACCTTC.

This chain connects TRBV12-3 or TRBV12-4 to TRBJ1-4; D remains unclear. V shed 5 bases and J shed 11 bases, with 9 bases lying between them. The CDR3 is made up of 11 amino acids. CDR3 amino acids: CASSNPPKLFF. CDR3 sequence (DNA): TGTGCCAGCAGTAACCCTCCTAAACTGTTTTTT.

This sequence joins TRBV29-1 and TRBJ1-1, with D hard to call. This CDR3 has 12 residues. Trimming took 6 bases from V and 1 from J, leaving 9 bases between them. CDR1 SQVTM and CDR2 ANQGSEA come from the germline V gene. CDR3: CSVLGRNTEAFF. The CDR3 DNA reads TGCAGCGTCCTAGGGAGGAACACTGAAGCTTTCTTT. The full variable domain, completed using reference TRBV29-1 and TRBJ1-1, is SAVISQKPSRDICQRGTSLTIQCQVDSQVTMMFWYRQQPGQSLTLIATANQGSEATYESGFVIDKFPISRPNLTFSTLTVSNMSPEDSSIYLCSVLGRNTEAFFGQGTRLTVV.

The genes are TRBV10-3 and TRBJ1-5; 8 positions match TRBD1. Germline-derived CDR1 and CDR2 are ENHRY and SYGVKD. The CDR3 runs 18 residues. The V and J ends lost 3 bases and 0 bases, in that order; junction bases with no gene match: 10. CDR3 residues: CAISDNRDRGYSNQPQHF. The CDR3, as DNA: TGTGCCATCAGTGACAACCGAGACAGGGGCTATAGCAATCAGCCCCAGCATTTT.

This clonotype came up a few times. The chain recombines TRBV11-1 with TRBJ2-1; no clear D. The CDR3 consists of 13 residues. The germline V and J ends were trimmed by 7 bases and 0 bases, with 7 bases remaining between them. Looked up from germline, CDR1 is SGHAT and CDR2 is FQDESV (reference sequence). CDR3 bases: TGTGCCAGCAATGCTTGCTCCTACAATGAGCAGTTCTTC. Encoded protein: CASNACSYNEQFF.

The chain joins TRBV7-2 to TRBJ2-5; 7 bases line up with TRBD2. CDR3 length equals 15 residues. CDR1 and CDR2 (germline): SGHTA, FQGNSA. V was pared by 6 bases and J by 1 base, with 8 bases of the junction left unmatched. CDR3 nucleotide sequence: TGTGCCAGCAGGCGGGCCGGACTAGTCCAAGAGACCCAGTACTTC. It yields the protein CASRRAGLVQETQYF.

This clonotype was detected only a few times. The J gene is TRBJ2-3, the V gene TRBV27; 13 nucleotides agree with TRBD2. The CDR3 runs 16 residues. Looked up from germline, CDR1 is MNHEY and CDR2 is SMNVEV (reference sequence). After removal of 4 bases from V and 2 bases from J, the junction contained 3 bases not matched to a gene. The CDR3 nucleotides are TGTGCCAGCAGTTCTGGACTAGCGGGGGACACAGATACGCAGTATTTT. Its protein is CASSSGLAGDTDTQYF.

V is TRBV7-8 and J is TRBJ1-2, with 7 nucleotides matching TRBD1. Trimming cost V 5 bases and J 4 bases; bases outside gene matches: 4. This CDR3 is 13 amino acids long. Germline-derived CDR1 and CDR2 are SGHVS and FQNEAQ. CDR3 in amino acids: CASSQQGSYGYTF. In nucleotides, the CDR3 is TGTGCCAGCAGCCAACAGGGGAGCTATGGCTACACCTTC. Together with reference TRBV7-8 and TRBJ1-2, the CDR3 gives the full variable domain: GAGVSQSPRYKVAKRGQDVALRCDPISGHVSLFWYQQALGQGPEFLTYFQNEAQLDKSGLPSDRFFAERPEGSVSTLKIQRTQQEDSAVYLCASSQQGSYGYTFGSGTRLTVV.

The chain joins TRBV4-2 to TRBJ2-1; 7 bases match TRBD1. The CDR3 length is 16 residues. From germline, CDR1 is LGHNA and CDR2 YNFKEQ. V trimming: 0 bases; J trimming: 4 bases; junction bases outside the gene matches: 6. CDR3 residues: CASSQEARDRYNEQFF. Here the CDR3 DNA reads TGTGCCAGCAGCCAAGAAGCACGGGACAGATACAATGAGCAGTTCTTC.

The chain joins TRBV20-1 to TRBJ2-3, with TRBD1 matching over 8 bases. The CDR3 covers 15 residues. The germline V gene encodes CDR1 DFQATT and CDR2 SNEGSKA (reference sequence). The V and J ends lost 0 bases and 3 bases, in that order; junction bases with no gene match: 5. CDR3 residues: CSARDLNRGTDTQYF. Written as DNA, the CDR3 is TGCAGTGCTAGAGATCTTAACAGGGGGACAGATACGCAGTATTTT.

This chain links TRBV28 with TRBJ2-6, with 8 positions matching TRBD2. The J segment lost 0 bases and the V segment lost 8 bases, leaving 9 bases of the junction unmatched. The germline gives CDR1 MDHEN, CDR2 SYDVKM. CDR3 length: 17 amino acids. Written as DNA, the CDR3 is TGTGCCAGCCGTCCCGGGGGGGGGTACTCTGGGGCCAACGTCCTGACTTTC. Amino acid sequence: CASRPGGGYSGANVLTF. Full variable domain (missing parts from reference TRBV28 and TRBJ2-6): DVKVTQSSRYLVKRTGEKVFLECVQDMDHENMFWYRQDPGLGLRLIYFSYDVKMKEKGDIPEGYSVSREKKERFSLILESASTNQTSMYLCASRPGGGYSGANVLTFGAGSRLTVL.

The CDR3 nucleotides are TGCAGCGTTGAACGGGGACAGGGATTTATGAACACTGAAGCTTTCTTT. The encoded protein is CSVERGQGFMNTEAFF. The chain links TRBV29-1 to TRBJ1-1, with 9 bases that match TRBD1. The V gene end was trimmed by 2 bases and the J gene end by 0 bases; junction bases not matched to a gene: 7. CDR3 length: 16 amino acids. Germline lookup yields CDR1 SQVTM and CDR2 ANQGSEA.

This rearrangement joins TRBV3-1 to TRBJ2-1, with 8 bases aligning to TRBD2. CDR3 length: 17 residues. V lost 2 bases, J lost 3 bases, and 9 bases stayed unmatched. Germline CDR1 reads LGHDT; CDR2 reads YNNKEL (reference sequence). The CDR3 is CASSQLRAGALYNEQFF. The CDR3 bases are TGTGCCAGCAGCCAATTAAGAGCGGGGGCCCTCTACAATGAGCAGTTCTTC.

The chain joins TRBV11-3 to TRBJ2-7; 7 bases match TRBD1. Germline V gene lookup returns CDR1 SGHNT and CDR2 YENEEA. Losses at the gene ends were 5 bases for V and 2 bases for J; bases not matched to a gene: 3. The CDR3 has 13 residues. DNA of the CDR3: TGTGCCAGCAGCGCCAGGGGGACCTACGAGCAGTACTTC. This sequence encodes CASSARGTYEQYF.

A few counts support this clonotype. This chain connects TRBV5-1 to TRBJ2-1; possible D gene TRBD2, 6 bases. CDR1 and CDR2 (germline): SGHRS, YFSETQ. CDR3 length: 14 residues. V dropped 3 bases and J dropped 8 bases, with 15 bases sitting between them. This CDR3 reads CASSSGLSGYEQFF. The CDR3 DNA reads as TGCGCCAGCAGCTCGGGACTTTCGGGGTATGAGCAGTTCTTC.

This clonotype was seen many times. The DNA for the CDR3 is TGTGCCATCAGTGATGAGGGAGGCTATAATTCACCCCTCCACTTT. As protein: CAISDEGGYNSPLHF. This chain uses TRBV10-3 with TRBJ1-6; D is undetermined. V gave up 3 bases and J gave up 3 bases, with 9 bases separating them. The germline CDR1 and CDR2 sequences are ENHRY and SYGVKD. The CDR3 spans 15 residues.

In this sample, this clonotype turned up a few times. The chain recombines TRBV12-3 or TRBV12-4 with TRBJ2-2; 7 nucleotides match TRBD1. CDR3 size: 14 residues. V gave up 6 bases and J gave up 0 bases; unmatched junction bases: 1. Here the CDR3 reads CASRRGPNTGELFF. The CDR3, as DNA: TGTGCCAGCAGAAGGGGGCCGAACACCGGGGAGCTGTTTTTT.

V usage is TRBV9 and J usage is TRBJ1-3, with D perhaps matching TRBD1 (6 bases). The CDR3 length is 13 residues. Germline V gene sequence: CDR1 SGDLS, CDR2 YYNGEE. Between the trimmed V and J ends, which lost 3 bases and 4 bases, there was a span of 8 bases. The CDR3 coding sequence is TGTGCCAGCAGCGGGACAGAGGGAAACACCATATATTTT. As protein: CASSGTEGNTIYF.

The chain uses TRBV20-1 and TRBJ2-7; either TRBD1 or TRBD2 may fit D (5 bases each). CDR3 length: 15 residues. V was clipped by 0 bases and J by 2 bases, with 14 bases between them. Looked up from germline, CDR1 is DFQATT and CDR2 is SNEGSKA (reference sequence). CDR3 in amino acids: CSARDLGRSTYEQYF. The CDR3 nucleotides read TGCAGTGCTAGAGATCTGGGACGCTCAACCTACGAGCAGTACTTC.

This clonotype has more than one count but fewer than ten. V and J are TRBV14 and TRBJ1-1; unclear D gene. Between the trimmed V and J ends, which lost 7 bases and 0 bases, there was a span of 6 bases. CDR3 length equals 12 residues. The germline gives CDR1 SGHDN, CDR2 FVKESK. This CDR3 reads CASKDLNTEAFF. The CDR3, as DNA: TGTGCCAGCAAGGACCTGAACACTGAAGCTTTCTTT.

This clonotype has a count of ten or more. V usage is TRBV20-1 and J usage is TRBJ1-4, with no clear D. This CDR3 region has 14 residues. Germline values: CDR1 DFQATT, CDR2 SNEGSKA (reference sequence). V was pared by 0 bases and J by 6 bases, with 11 bases between. The CDR3: CSARDGIFHEKLFF. CDR3 sequence (DNA): TGCAGTGCTAGAGATGGAATATTTCATGAAAAACTGTTTTTT.

This rearrangement joins TRBV4-2 to TRBJ2-7; 7 nucleotides match TRBD2. The V segment lost 1 base and the J segment 6 bases; nucleotides outside the gene matches: 3. Germline V CDR1 and CDR2: LGHNA, YNFKEQ. The CDR3 is 13 amino acids. The CDR3 DNA is TGTGCCAGCAGCCAAGGGGAGGGAGGCGAGCAGTACTTC. It specifies CASSQGEGGEQYF.

The chain has TRBV5-5 and TRBJ1-5, with 7 bases identical to TRBD1. In germline, CDR1 is SGHKS, CDR2 YYEKEE (reference sequence). CDR3 size: 15 residues. Unmatched junction bases numbered 8, after V lost 4 bases and J lost 4 bases. The chain's CDR3 is CASSPWDSFNQPQHF. The CDR3 DNA reads TGTGCCAGCAGCCCATGGGACAGCTTTAATCAGCCCCAGCATTTT.

The chain has TRBV7-8 and TRBJ2-7, with D perhaps matching TRBD2 (6 bases). The CDR3 extends over 15 amino acids. The germline V gene encodes CDR1 SGHVS and CDR2 FQNEAQ. Trimming pared 5 bases from V and 2 bases from J, leaving 16 bases between. In DNA form, the CDR3 reads TGTGCCAGCAGCCCGGGGGTCGGTCCGACCTACGAGCAGTACTTC. Encoded protein: CASSPGVGPTYEQYF.

Many counts were recorded for this clonotype. The chain links TRBV7-2 to TRBJ1-3, with D unclear. Germline CDR1 and CDR2: SGHTA and FQGNSA. V lost 5 bases, J lost 2 bases, and 7 bases lay in between. The CDR3 consists of 13 residues. This chain's CDR3 is CASSPHAGNTIYF. CDR3 sequence (DNA): TGTGCCAGCAGCCCCCACGCTGGAAACACCATATATTTT.